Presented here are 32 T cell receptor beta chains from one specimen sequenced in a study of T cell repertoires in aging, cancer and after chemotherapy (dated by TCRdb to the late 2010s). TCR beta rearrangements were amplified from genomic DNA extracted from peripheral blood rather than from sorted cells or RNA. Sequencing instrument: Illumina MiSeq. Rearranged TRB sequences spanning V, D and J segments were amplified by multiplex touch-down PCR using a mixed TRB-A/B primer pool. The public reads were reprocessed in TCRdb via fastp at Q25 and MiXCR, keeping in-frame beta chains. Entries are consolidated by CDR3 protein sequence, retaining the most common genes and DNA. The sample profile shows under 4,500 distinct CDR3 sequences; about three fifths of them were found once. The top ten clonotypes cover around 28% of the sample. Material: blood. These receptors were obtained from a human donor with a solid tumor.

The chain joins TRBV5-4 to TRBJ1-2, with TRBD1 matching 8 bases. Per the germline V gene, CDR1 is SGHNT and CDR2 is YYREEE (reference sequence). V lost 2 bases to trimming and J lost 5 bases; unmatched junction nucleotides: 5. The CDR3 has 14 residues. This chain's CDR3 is CASSLTGQGYGYTF. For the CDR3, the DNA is TGTGCCAGCAGCTTAACCGGACAGGGTTATGGCTACACCTTC.

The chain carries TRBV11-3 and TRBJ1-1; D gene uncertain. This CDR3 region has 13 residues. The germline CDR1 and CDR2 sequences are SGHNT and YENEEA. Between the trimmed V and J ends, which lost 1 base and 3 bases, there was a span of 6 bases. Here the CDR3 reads CASSLVGYTEAFF. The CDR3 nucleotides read TGTGCCAGCAGCTTAGTGGGGTACACTGAAGCTTTCTTT. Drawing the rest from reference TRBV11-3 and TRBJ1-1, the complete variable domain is EAGVVQSPRYKIIEKKQPVAFWCNPISGHNTLYWYLQNLGQGPELLIRYENEEAVDDSQLPKDRFSAERLKGVDSTLKIQPAELGDSAVYLCASSLVGYTEAFFGQGTRLTVV.

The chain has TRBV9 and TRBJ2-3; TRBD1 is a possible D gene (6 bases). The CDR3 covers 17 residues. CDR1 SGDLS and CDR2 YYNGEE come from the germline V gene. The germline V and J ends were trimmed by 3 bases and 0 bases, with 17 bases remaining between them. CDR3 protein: CASSGLHREFSTDTQYF. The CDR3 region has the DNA TGTGCCAGCAGCGGCCTTCACAGGGAGTTTAGCACAGATACGCAGTATTTT.

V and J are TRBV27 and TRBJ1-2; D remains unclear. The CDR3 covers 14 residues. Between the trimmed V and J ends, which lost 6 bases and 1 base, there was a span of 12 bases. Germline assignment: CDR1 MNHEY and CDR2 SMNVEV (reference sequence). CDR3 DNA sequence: TGTGCCAGCAGCCCCCCCGACCGTAACTATGGCTACACCTTC. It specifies CASSPPDRNYGYTF.

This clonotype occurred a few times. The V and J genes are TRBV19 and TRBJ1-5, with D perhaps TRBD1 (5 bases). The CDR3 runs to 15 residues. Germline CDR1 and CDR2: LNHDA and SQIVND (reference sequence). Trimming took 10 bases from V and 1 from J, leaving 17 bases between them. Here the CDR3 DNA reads TGTGCCACCTCACGCGGGACGATGAGCAATCAGCCCCAGCATTTT. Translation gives CATSRGTMSNQPQHF.

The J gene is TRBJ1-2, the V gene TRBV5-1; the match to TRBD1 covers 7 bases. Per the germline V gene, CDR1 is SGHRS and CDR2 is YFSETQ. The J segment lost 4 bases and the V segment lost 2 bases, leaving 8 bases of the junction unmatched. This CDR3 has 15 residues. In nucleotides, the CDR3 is TGCGCCAGCAGCTTACAGGGGCCCGGGAGCTATGGCTACACCTTC. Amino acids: CASSLQGPGSYGYTF.

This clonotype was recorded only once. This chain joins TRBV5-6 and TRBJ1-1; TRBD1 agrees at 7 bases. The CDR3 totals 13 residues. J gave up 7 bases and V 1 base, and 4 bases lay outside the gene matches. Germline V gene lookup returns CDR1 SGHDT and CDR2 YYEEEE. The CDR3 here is CASSLFQGGEAFF. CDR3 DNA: TGTGCCAGCAGCTTGTTTCAGGGGGGTGAAGCTTTCTTT.

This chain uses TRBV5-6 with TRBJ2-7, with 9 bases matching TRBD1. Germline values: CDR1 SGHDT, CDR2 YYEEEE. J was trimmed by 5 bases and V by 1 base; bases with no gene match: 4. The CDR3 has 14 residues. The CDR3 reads CASSLMGQGDEQYF. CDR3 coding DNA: TGTGCCAGCAGCTTGATGGGACAGGGTGACGAGCAGTACTTC.

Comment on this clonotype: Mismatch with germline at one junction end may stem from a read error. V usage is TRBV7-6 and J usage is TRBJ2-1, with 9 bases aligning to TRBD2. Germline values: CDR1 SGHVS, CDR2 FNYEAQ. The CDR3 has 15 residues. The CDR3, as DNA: TGTGCTAGCAGCTTAGGTAGCGGGAGTGTCAATGAGCAGTTCTTC. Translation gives CASSLGSGSVNEQFF.

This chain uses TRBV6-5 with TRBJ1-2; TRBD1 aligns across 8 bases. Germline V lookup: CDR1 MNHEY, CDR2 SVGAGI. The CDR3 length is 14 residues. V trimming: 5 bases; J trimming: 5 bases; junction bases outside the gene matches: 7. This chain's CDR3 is CASSQGQAPYGYTF. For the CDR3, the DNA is TGTGCCAGCAGTCAGGGACAGGCCCCTTATGGCTACACCTTC.

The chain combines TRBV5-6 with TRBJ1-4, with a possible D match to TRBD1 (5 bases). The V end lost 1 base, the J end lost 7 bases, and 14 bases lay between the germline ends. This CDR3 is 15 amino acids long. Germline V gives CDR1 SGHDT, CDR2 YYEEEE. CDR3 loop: CASSLYRGSSEKLFF. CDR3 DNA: TGTGCCAGCAGCTTGTATCGGGGCTCGAGTGAAAAACTGTTTTTT. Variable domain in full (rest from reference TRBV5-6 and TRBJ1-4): DAGVTQSPTHLIKTRGQQVTLRCSPKSGHDTVSWYQQALGQGPQFIFQYYEEEERQRGNFPDRFSGHQFPNYSSELNVNALLLGDSALYLCASSLYRGSSEKLFFGSGTQLSVL.

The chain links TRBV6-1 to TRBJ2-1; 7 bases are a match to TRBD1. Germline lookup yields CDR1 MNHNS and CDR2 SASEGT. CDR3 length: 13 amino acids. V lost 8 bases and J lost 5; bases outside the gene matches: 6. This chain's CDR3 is CASPGQTHNEQFF. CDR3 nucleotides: TGTGCCAGCCCGGGACAGACCCACAATGAGCAGTTCTTC.

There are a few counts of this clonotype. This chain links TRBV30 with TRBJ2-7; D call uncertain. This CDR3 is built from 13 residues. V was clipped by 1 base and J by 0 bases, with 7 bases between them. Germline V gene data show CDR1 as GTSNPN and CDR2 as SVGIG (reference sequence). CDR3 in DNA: TGTGCCTGGAGTGAGGGATTCTCCTACGAGCAGTACTTC. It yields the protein CAWSEGFSYEQYF.

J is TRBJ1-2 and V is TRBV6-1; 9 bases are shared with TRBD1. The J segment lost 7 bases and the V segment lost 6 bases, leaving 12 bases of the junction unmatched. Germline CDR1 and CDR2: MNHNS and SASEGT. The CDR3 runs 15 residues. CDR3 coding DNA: TGTGCCAGCAGCAGCTTACTGGGACAGGGTGCTGGCTACACCTTC. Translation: CASSSLLGQGAGYTF.

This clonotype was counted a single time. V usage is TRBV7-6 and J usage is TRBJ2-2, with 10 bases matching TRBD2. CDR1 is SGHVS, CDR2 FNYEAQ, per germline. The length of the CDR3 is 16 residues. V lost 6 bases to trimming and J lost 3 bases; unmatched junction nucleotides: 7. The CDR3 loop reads CASRGGTSDHTGELFF. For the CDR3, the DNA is TGTGCCAGCAGGGGGGGGACTAGCGACCACACCGGGGAGCTGTTTTTT.

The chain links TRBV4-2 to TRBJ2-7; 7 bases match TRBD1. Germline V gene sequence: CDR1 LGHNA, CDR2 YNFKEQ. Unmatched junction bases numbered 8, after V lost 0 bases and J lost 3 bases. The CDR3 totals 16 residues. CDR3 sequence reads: CASSQDQGDGHYEQYF. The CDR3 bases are TGTGCCAGCAGCCAAGATCAGGGGGACGGGCACTACGAGCAGTACTTC.

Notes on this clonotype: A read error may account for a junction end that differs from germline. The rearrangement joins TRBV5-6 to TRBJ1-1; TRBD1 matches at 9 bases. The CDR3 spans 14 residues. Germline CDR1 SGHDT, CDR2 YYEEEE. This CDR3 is CASSTDRGVTEAFF. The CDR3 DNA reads TGCGCCAGCAGCACGGACAGGGGAGTCACTGAAGCTTTCTTT.

The DNA for the CDR3 is TGCGCCTCCTCAGACAGGATTAATTCACCCCTCCACTTT. Its protein product is CASSDRINSPLHF. The gene calls are TRBV5-1 and TRBJ1-6; possibly TRBD1 for D (6 bases). The germline V and J ends were trimmed by 10 bases and 6 bases, with 14 bases remaining between them. Germline V lookup: CDR1 SGHRS, CDR2 YFSETQ. This CDR3 spans 13 amino acids. The variable domain in full, with the rest retrieved from reference TRBV5-1 and TRBJ1-6, is KAGVTQTPRYLIKTRGQQVTLSCSPISGHRSVSWYQQTPGQGLQFLFEYFSETQRNKGNFPGRFSGRQFSNSRSEMNVSTLELGDSALYLCASSDRINSPLHFGNGTRLTVT.

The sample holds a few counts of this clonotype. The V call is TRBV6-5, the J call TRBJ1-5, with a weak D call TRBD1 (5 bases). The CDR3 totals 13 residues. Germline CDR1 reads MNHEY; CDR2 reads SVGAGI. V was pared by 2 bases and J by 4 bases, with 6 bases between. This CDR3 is CASSYRGNQPQHF. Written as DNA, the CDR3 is TGTGCCAGCAGTTACCGGGGGAATCAGCCCCAGCATTTT.

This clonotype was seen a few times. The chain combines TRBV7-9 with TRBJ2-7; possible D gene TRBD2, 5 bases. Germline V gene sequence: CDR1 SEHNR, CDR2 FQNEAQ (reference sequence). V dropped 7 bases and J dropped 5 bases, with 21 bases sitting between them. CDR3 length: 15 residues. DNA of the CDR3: TGTGCCAGCACCCGTGGACGGGAAGCCGCCAACGAGCAGTACTTC. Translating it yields CASTRGREAANEQYF.

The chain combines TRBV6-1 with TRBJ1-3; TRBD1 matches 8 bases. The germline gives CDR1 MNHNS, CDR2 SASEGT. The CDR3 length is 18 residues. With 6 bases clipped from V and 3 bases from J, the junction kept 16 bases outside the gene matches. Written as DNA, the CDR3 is TGTGCCAGCAGGACGGACAGGGACTTCGCGTCGGGTGGAAACACCATATATTTT. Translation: CASRTDRDFASGGNTIYF.

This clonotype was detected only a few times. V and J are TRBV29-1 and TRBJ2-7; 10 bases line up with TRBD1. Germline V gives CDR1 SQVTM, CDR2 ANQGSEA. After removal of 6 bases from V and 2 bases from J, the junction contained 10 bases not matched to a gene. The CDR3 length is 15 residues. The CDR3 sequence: CSVAPGQGFAYEQYF. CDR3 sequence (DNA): TGCAGCGTCGCCCCGGGACAGGGGTTTGCCTACGAGCAGTACTTC.

CDR3 sequence (DNA): TGCGCCAGCAGCTTCAGGGGAGGGGATTACGAGCAGTACTTC. This translates into CASSFRGGDYEQYF. J is TRBJ2-7 and V is TRBV5-1, with D perhaps TRBD2 (7 bases). This CDR3 is built from 14 residues. The V gene lost 2 bases and the J gene lost 4 bases, with 13 bases spanning the gap. Germline-derived CDR1 and CDR2 are SGHRS and YFSETQ.

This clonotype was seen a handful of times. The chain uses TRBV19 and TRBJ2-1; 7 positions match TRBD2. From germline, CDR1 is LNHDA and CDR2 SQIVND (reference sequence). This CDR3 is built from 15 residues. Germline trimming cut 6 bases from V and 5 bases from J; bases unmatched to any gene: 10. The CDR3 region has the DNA TGTGCCAGTAGGATGGGGCTAGCGGCGAACAATGAGCAGTTCTTC. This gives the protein CASRMGLAANNEQFF.

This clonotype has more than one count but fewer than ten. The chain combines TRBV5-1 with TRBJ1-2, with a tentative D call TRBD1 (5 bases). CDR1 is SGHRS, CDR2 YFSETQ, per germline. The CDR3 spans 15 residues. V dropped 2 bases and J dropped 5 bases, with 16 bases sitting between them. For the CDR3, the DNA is TGCGCCAGCAGCTTCAATCCAGGGTCTCAATATGGCTACACCTTC. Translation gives CASSFNPGSQYGYTF.

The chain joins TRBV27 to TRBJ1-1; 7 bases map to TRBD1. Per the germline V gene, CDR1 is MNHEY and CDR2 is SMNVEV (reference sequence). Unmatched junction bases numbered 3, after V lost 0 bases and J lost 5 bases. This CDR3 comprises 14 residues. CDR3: CASSLSPQGTEAFF. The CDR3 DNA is TGTGCCAGCAGTTTATCGCCACAGGGGACTGAAGCTTTCTTT.

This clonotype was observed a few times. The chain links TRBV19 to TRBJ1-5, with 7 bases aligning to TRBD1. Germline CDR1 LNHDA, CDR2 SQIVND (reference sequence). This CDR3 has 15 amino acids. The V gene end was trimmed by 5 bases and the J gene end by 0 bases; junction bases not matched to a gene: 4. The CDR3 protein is CASSGGTVSNQPQHF. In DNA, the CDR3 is TGTGCCAGTAGTGGCGGGACAGTTAGCAATCAGCCCCAGCATTTT.

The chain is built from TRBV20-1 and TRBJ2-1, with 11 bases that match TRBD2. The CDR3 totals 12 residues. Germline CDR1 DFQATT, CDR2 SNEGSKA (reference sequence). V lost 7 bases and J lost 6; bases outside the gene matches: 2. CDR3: CSVAGGVNEQFF. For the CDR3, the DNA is TGCAGTGTAGCGGGGGGGGTCAATGAGCAGTTCTTC.

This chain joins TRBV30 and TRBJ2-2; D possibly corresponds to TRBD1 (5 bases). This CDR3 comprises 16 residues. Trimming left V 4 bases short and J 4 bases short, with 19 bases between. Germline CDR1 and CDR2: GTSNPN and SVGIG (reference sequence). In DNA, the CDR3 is TGTGCCTGGACCCGAGGACACTTACCGCCCACCGGGGAGCTGTTTTTT. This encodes CAWTRGHLPPTGELFF.

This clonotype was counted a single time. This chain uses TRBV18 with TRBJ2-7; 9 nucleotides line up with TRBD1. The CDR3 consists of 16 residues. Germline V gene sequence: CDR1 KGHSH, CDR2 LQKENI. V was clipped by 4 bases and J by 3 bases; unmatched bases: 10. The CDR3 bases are TGTGCCAGCTCACAGCCTACCGGGACAGGGATCTACGAGCAGTACTTC. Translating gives CASSQPTGTGIYEQYF.

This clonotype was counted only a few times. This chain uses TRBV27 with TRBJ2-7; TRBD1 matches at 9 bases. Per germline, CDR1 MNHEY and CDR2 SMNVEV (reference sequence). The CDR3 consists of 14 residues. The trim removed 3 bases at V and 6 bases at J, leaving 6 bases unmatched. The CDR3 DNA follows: TGTGCCAGCAGTTTCGGGACAGGGTCCGGCGAGCAGTACTTC. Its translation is CASSFGTGSGEQYF.

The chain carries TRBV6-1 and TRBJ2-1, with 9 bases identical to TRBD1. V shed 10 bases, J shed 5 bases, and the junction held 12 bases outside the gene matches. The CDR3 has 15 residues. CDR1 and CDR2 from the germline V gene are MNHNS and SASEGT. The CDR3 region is CAISRTGTGNNEQFF. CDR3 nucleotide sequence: TGTGCCATCAGCCGTACCGGGACAGGGAACAATGAGCAGTTCTTC.